Listed below are T cell receptor beta chains from one sample, sequenced in a study of shared clonotypes between healthy human individuals. The repertoire was sequenced with immunoSEQ multiplex PCR; TCRdb's copy has only in-frame clones and lacks some. This repertoire shows 850,000 to 1,200,000 clones, approximately 70% found once; its top ten account for 1.5%. Source material: memory CD4+ T cells sorted from blood. All receptors derive from a man aged 18 to 30 in good health. Each CDR3 is given with its conserved first and last residue. D genes are given only for firm matches. The listing skips clone size in some rows; elsewhere it reads once, few, many or a size class.

D	V	size	J	DNA	CDR3
.	TRBV10-3	.	TRBJ2-7	TGTGCCGCAGGGGATCACCGGGAAGTAGACGAGCAGTACTTC	CAAGDHREVDEQYF
TRBD2	TRBV29-1	few	TRBJ2-7	TGCAGCGTAATCCCGGGGGGGTACGAGCAGTACTTC	CSVIPGGYEQYF
.	TRBV5-1	.	TRBJ2-1	TGCGCCAGCAGCTTGGCCTATGGCGAGCGATTGCCCAACAATGAGCAGTTCTTC	CASSLAYGERLPNNEQFF
TRBD2	TRBV6-6	.	TRBJ2-7	TGTGCCAGCAGTGGCCTACTAGCGGGGGTATCCTACGAGCAGTACTTC	CASSGLLAGVSYEQYF
TRBD2	TRBV7-2	.	TRBJ2-1	TGTGCCAGCAGCTTAGGACTAGCGGGAGGTCGGTCCTACAATGAGCAGTTCTTC	CASSLGLAGGRSYNEQFF
.	TRBV5-1	.	TRBJ2-2	TGCGCCAGCAGACAGGCGCCCAACACCGGGGAGCTGTTTTTT	CASRQAPNTGELFF
.	TRBV18	.	TRBJ1-1	TGTGCCAGCTCACCAGCCAGGGGATGGACTGAAGCTTTCTTT	CASSPARGWTEAFF
TRBD2	TRBV27	.	TRBJ2-2	TGTGCCAGCAGTTGGGAGGGGATCGCCGGGGAGCTGTTTTTT	CASSWEGIAGELFF
.	TRBV19	.	TRBJ2-5	TGTGCCAGTAGTAAGGGGTGGGGGATCGGAGAGACCCAGTACTTC	CASSKGWGIGETQYF
TRBD1	TRBV7-2	once	TRBJ2-1	TGTGCCAGCAGCCTGGGACAGGGCGGGTACAATGAGCAGTTCTTC	CASSLGQGGYNEQFF
TRBD1	TRBV30	.	TRBJ1-1	TGTGCCTGCCCCACCCGCCCCGGGACAGGCGGTACTGAAGCTTTCTTT	CACPTRPGTGGTEAFF
.	TRBV28	.	TRBJ2-6	TGTGCCAGCACCTCACCCGAGACAGCCCTCTCTGGGGCCAACGTCCTGACTTTC	CASTSPETALSGANVLTF
.	TRBV18	.	TRBJ2-5	TGTGCCAGCTCGACTGCGGAGACCCAGTACTTC	CASSTAETQYF
.	TRBV21-1	.	TRBJ1-4	TGTGCCAGCAGCAAAGAGTGCGATCCCGGGGCCCTGAATGAAAAACTGTTTTTT	CASSKECDPGALNEKLFF
TRBD2	TRBV4-3	.	TRBJ2-3	TGCGCCAGCAGCCAAGAGGGCCTAGCGGGGGACACAGATACGCAGTATTTT	CASSQEGLAGDTDTQYF
.	TRBV30	.	TRBJ1-1	TGTGCCTGGAGTGGCCTTGTGGGAATCAACACTGAAGCTTTCTTT	CAWSGLVGINTEAFF
.	TRBV7-7	.	TRBJ2-1	TGTGCTAGCAGCTTAAGTGGAGGGCCCGGCAGCAGTGAGCAGTTCTTC	CASSLSGGPGSSEQFF
.	TRBV7-9	.	TRBJ1-5	TGTGCCAGCAGCTTAGGGGGGGTTGGCGATCAACCCCAGCATTTT	CASSLGGVGDQPQHF
TRBD2	TRBV27	.	TRBJ2-5	TGTGCCAGCAGTTTACAAGCGGGGGTGGGGGAGACCCAGTACTTC	CASSLQAGVGETQYF
.	TRBV5-1	.	TRBJ2-7	TGCGCCAGCAGCCTTAATTCCTACGAGCAGTACTTC	CASSLNSYEQYF
.	TRBV28	.	TRBJ1-5	TGTGCCAGCATCCCCCCGGGGGGTAGCAATCAGCCCCAGCATTTT	CASIPPGGSNQPQHF
TRBD2	TRBV6-6	.	TRBJ2-7	TGTGCCAGCAGGGGGGAGGGGATTTCCTACGAGCAGTACTTC	CASRGEGISYEQYF
.	TRBV27	.	TRBJ2-5	TGTGCCAGCAGGGATCCTGGCGGGGAGACCCAGTACTTC	CASRDPGGETQYF
.	TRBV5-4	.	TRBJ2-2	TGTGCCAGCAGCCCGGCCGGACAGATTATTACCGGGGAGCTGTTTTTT	CASSPAGQIITGELFF
.	TRBV10-3	few	TRBJ2-2	TGTGCCAGCCGTGGCACCGGGGAGCTGTTTTTT	CASRGTGELFF
TRBD1	TRBV19	.	TRBJ2-1	TGTGCCAGTAGTCTTAGGTGGAGGACAGGGGGTAATGAGCAGTTCTTC	CASSLRWRTGGNEQFF
.	TRBV7-6	.	TRBJ2-3	TGTGCCAGCAGCTTAGGCAGACTCGATACGCAGTATTTT	CASSLGRLDTQYF
TRBD2	TRBV13	.	TRBJ2-1	TGTGCCAGCAGCCAGGGACTAGCGGGGGCAGGGGAGCAGTTCTTC	CASSQGLAGAGEQFF
TRBD1	TRBV7-9	.	TRBJ1-5	TGTGCCAGCAGCTCCCCCGGGACAGGGGCTGGCAATCAGCCCCAGCATTTT	CASSSPGTGAGNQPQHF
.	TRBV6-5	few	TRBJ1-6	TGTGCCAGAGGACAGTCTTACAATTCACCCCTCCACTTT	CARGQSYNSPLHF
.	TRBV6-5	.	TRBJ1-1	TGTGCCACCTCCCGGGGGGCGAACACTGAAGCTTTCTTT	CATSRGANTEAFF
TRBD1	TRBV7-2	many	TRBJ2-5	TGTGCCAGCAGCATCGGGACAGGGACCCAGTACTTC	CASSIGTGTQYF
.	TRBV5-6	.	TRBJ2-2	TGTGCCAGCAGCATACGGACTGTTTGGGGGACCGGGGAGCTGTTTTTT	CASSIRTVWGTGELFF
.	TRBV6-1	.	TRBJ2-6	TGTGCCAGCACGGGGGCTGGGGCCAACGTCCTGACTTTC	CASTGAGANVLTF
TRBD2	TRBV7-3	.	TRBJ2-2	TGTGCCAGCAGCTTAAGTCTAGCGGGGGGCCGTAACACCGGGGAGCTGTTTTTT	CASSLSLAGGRNTGELFF
.	TRBV4-2	many	TRBJ2-5	TGTGCCAGCAGCCAAGGGGGAACACCAGCCACGGAGACCCAGTACTTC	CASSQGGTPATETQYF
.	TRBV6-6	.	TRBJ1-2	TGTGCCAGCAGTTATTGGGAGAACTCTGGCTACACCTTC	CASSYWENSGYTF
TRBD2	TRBV5-1	.	TRBJ2-5	TGCGCCAGCAGCTTCACGGGGGGTCTGGAGACCCAGTACTTC	CASSFTGGLETQYF
.	TRBV30	.	TRBJ2-3	TGTGCCTGGAGTGTACGAGCGACTGGAGCAGATACGCAGTATTTT	CAWSVRATGADTQYF
.	TRBV7-6	.	TRBJ1-1	TGTGCCAGCAGCTCCCCCACGACTGAAGCTTTCTTT	CASSSPTTEAFF
TRBD1	TRBV2	.	TRBJ1-2	TGTGCCAGCAGTTCCCAGGGGGCAAGTGGCTACACCTTC	CASSSQGASGYTF
TRBD1	TRBV30	.	TRBJ2-7	TGTGCCTCCTACAGGGGCCAGGCCTACGAGCAGTACTTC	CASYRGQAYEQYF
TRBD1	TRBV5-6	.	TRBJ1-4	TGTGCCAGCAGCTTGTTTGACAGGGGAACTAATGAAAAACTGTTTTTT	CASSLFDRGTNEKLFF
TRBD2	TRBV19	once	TRBJ2-2	TGTGCCAGTAGAGGACTAGCGGGAGTTACCGGGGAGCTGTTTTTT	CASRGLAGVTGELFF
.	TRBV28	.	TRBJ1-5	TGTGCCAGCAGTTCGGGGGGGTCAGGGAGCGGTCAGCCCCAGCATTTT	CASSSGGSGSGQPQHF
.	TRBV28	.	TRBJ2-2	TGTGCCAGCAGTTTAAGTAACACCGGGGAGCTGTTTTTT	CASSLSNTGELFF